This TCR beta chain was identified in a study of tissue T cells after allogeneic stem cell transplantation. Overall study results and limits: Across patients, clones rarely overlapped, yet motif clusters were shared tissue-specifically. Blood and spleen captured only part of the tissue TCR repertoire. Anatomically similar tissues had similar TCR repertoires within each patient.

Turning to this clone: Its specificity is not known. All gene names here are mouse names. The DNA ends 1 residue before the CDR3 does, and the rest of the CDR3 is filled in from the germline J gene.

Sequencing was performed with immunoSEQ multiplex PCR; in TCRdb, only in-frame clones are kept and a portion is missing. The sample consists of some 9,300 clones, 36% of them appearing once. Time point indicated: mouse harvest day 14 after allogeneic transplant. Each mouse received 10^7 T-cell-depleted marrow cells plus 10^6 splenic CD5+ T cells by tail vein. This mouse GVHD model was MHC-mismatched B6 to BALB/c, profiled day 7 or 14. J was trimmed by 3 bases and V by 3 bases; bases with no gene match: 2. The CDR3 has 13 amino acids. CDR1 and CDR2 (germline): NSHNY, SYGAGN. Sequencing input: skin. This chain uses TRBV13-1 with TRBJ1-1; 7 bases match TRBD1. The TCR sequence derives from a female BALB/c mouse given C57BL/6 T cells with graft-versus-host disease after an allogeneic hematopoietic cell transplant. The sequenced part of the CDR3 DNA is TGTGCCAGCAGTGTCGACAGGGACACAGAAGTCTTC. It codes for CASSVDRDTEVF. The whole CDR3 region reads CASSVDRDTEVFF.